These 26 T cell receptor beta chains were sequenced from one sample in a study of cytomegalovirus exposure and HLA in healthy donors (dated by TCRdb to 2017 to 2019). Libraries came from the immunoSEQ multiplex PCR assay. A mixture of 60 forward primers for TCR Vbeta segments and 13 reverse primers for TCR Jbeta segments was used in the multiplex PCR. This is the immuneACCESS table as TCRdb keeps it, with only in-frame sequences that have V and J called. A part of the clones is gone; compared with another copy, unresolved V genes explain less than half, and the rest is unexplained. The sample table includes 75,000 to 80,000 clones. The ten largest make up 3.5% to 4.5% of the sample. The sequencing input was PBMCs. Receptors were obtained from a man aged 18-30 years in good health and CMV-seropositive.

The CDR3 bases are TGTGCCAGTAGTATAGGCATGGGCTCCCAGGAGACCCAGTACTTC. Its protein product is CASSIGMGSQETQYF. The rearrangement uses TRBV19 and TRBJ2-5; D is unclear. With 1 base removed from V and 5 bases from J, the gap between germline ends came to 14 bases. The CDR3 has 15 residues. Germline loops: CDR1 LNHDA, CDR2 SQIVND (reference sequence).

The genes are TRBV6-5 and TRBJ2-1; D not resolved. Germline CDR1 is MNHEY and CDR2 is SVGAGI. V was cut by 0 bases and J by 0 bases, with 9 bases left in between. CDR3 size: 16 residues. The CDR3 spells CASSYSYSDSYNEQFF. The CDR3 nucleotides read TGTGCCAGCAGTTACTCGTACTCCGACTCCTACAATGAGCAGTTCTTC.

Details on this clone: An end of the junction differs from the germline gene, which may be a read error. The chain uses TRBV20-1 and TRBJ1-2, with 9 bases lining up with TRBD1. Germline V gene data show CDR1 as DFQATT and CDR2 as SNEGSKA (reference sequence). The CDR3 is 10 residues long. The CDR3 sequence: CSAREDRGLF. The CDR3 nucleotides read TGCAGTGCTAGAGAGGACAGGGGCCTCTTC.

The chain combines TRBV7-9 with TRBJ2-1; TRBD2 might be the D (5 bases). CDR1 SEHNR and CDR2 FQNEAQ come from the germline V gene (reference sequence). This CDR3 region has 13 residues. V lost 3 bases and J lost 5, with 8 bases in between. The CDR3 coding sequence is TGTGCCAGCAGCTTTTTCGGGGACAATGAGCAGTTCTTC. Its protein product is CASSFFGDNEQFF.

J is TRBJ1-1 and V is TRBV29-1; TRBD1 matches at 8 bases. The CDR3 extends over 14 amino acids. CDR1 is SQVTM, CDR2 ANQGSEA, per germline. With V trimmed by 7 bases and J by 3 bases, 10 bases remained unmatched. The CDR3 sequence is CSATGQGGDTEAFF. The CDR3 nucleotides read TGCAGCGCGACAGGACAGGGCGGGGACACTGAAGCTTTCTTT.

This chain uses TRBV29-1 with TRBJ2-7; 7 bases align to TRBD1. The V segment lost 6 bases and the J segment 3 bases; nucleotides outside the gene matches: 14. The CDR3 is 15 amino acids. In germline, CDR1 is SQVTM, CDR2 ANQGSEA. The CDR3 coding sequence is TGCAGCGTCGCGAGCGGACAGGCGGGCAGCTACGAGCAGTACTTC. Translating it yields CSVASGQAGSYEQYF.

The genes are TRBV4-1 and TRBJ1-1; 10 positions agree with TRBD1. Germline lookup yields CDR1 MGHRA and CDR2 YSYEKL. The V segment lost 1 base and the J segment 5 bases; nucleotides outside the gene matches: 4. This CDR3 region has 15 residues. The CDR3 sequence is CASSQGQGANTEAFF. For the CDR3, the DNA is TGCGCCAGCAGCCAAGGACAGGGGGCTAATACTGAAGCTTTCTTT.

V usage is TRBV5-1 and J usage is TRBJ1-1, with 12 bases fitting TRBD1. V shed 4 bases, J shed 3 bases, and the junction held 4 bases outside the gene matches. The length of the CDR3 is 15 residues. The germline CDR1 and CDR2 sequences are SGHRS and YFSETQ. The DNA for the CDR3 is TGCGCCAGCAGCACCGGGACAGGGGGCTACACTGAAGCTTTCTTT. Translated: CASSTGTGGYTEAFF. Drawing the rest from reference TRBV5-1 and TRBJ1-1, the complete variable domain is KAGVTQTPRYLIKTRGQQVTLSCSPISGHRSVSWYQQTPGQGLQFLFEYFSETQRNKGNFPGRFSGRQFSNSRSEMNVSTLELGDSALYLCASSTGTGGYTEAFFGQGTRLTVV.

The chain uses TRBV19 and TRBJ1-1; TRBD1 is a possible D gene (5 bases). Germline V lookup: CDR1 LNHDA, CDR2 SQIVND (reference sequence). The CDR3 runs to 13 residues. Trimming stripped 3 bases from V and 1 base from J, with 6 bases between. The CDR3 DNA follows: TGTGCCAGTAGTATGACAGAGAACACTGAAGCTTTCTTT. Amino acids: CASSMTENTEAFF.

V gene TRBV6-1 combines with J gene TRBJ2-3; 7 bases match TRBD2. Unmatched junction bases numbered 12, after V lost 2 bases and J lost 4 bases. The CDR3 consists of 17 residues. Germline values: CDR1 MNHNS, CDR2 SASEGT. CDR3 region: CASSEMAGVGGADTQYF. The CDR3 DNA follows: TGTGCCAGCAGTGAAATGGCGGGGGTAGGAGGTGCAGATACGCAGTATTTT.

The chain couples TRBV19 to TRBJ1-5; D perhaps matches TRBD1 (5 bases). V was cut by 6 bases and J by 4 bases, with 16 bases left in between. The CDR3 is 15 residues long. Germline V gene sequence: CDR1 LNHDA, CDR2 SQIVND (reference sequence). In DNA form, the CDR3 reads TGTGCCAGTAGAGGAGGGGAGTATAGGAATCAGCCCCAGCATTTT. Encoded protein: CASRGGEYRNQPQHF.

CDR3 in DNA: TGTGCCAGCACCCGAGACAGGTATCTAGCTTTCTTT. Its protein is CASTRDRYLAFF. V gene TRBV6-1 combines with J gene TRBJ1-1, with D perhaps matching TRBD1 (6 bases). V lost 7 bases and J 10 bases, leaving 16 bases between the germline ends. Germline values: CDR1 MNHNS, CDR2 SASEGT. The CDR3 runs to 12 residues.

The V gene is TRBV6-5, the J gene TRBJ2-2; D may be TRBD1 (6 bases). The V gene lost 3 bases and the J gene lost 1 base, with 12 bases spanning the gap. This CDR3 region has 16 residues. Germline V gene sequence: CDR1 MNHEY, CDR2 SVGAGI. In DNA form, the CDR3 reads TGTGCCAGCAGTTATGCGGACAGCAGGAACACCGGGGAGCTGTTTTTT. As protein: CASSYADSRNTGELFF.

The V and J genes are TRBV27 and TRBJ2-3, with D possibly TRBD2 on 5 matching bases. The CDR3 consists of 16 residues. Germline CDR1 MNHEY, CDR2 SMNVEV (reference sequence). Between the trimmed V and J ends, which lost 4 bases and 0 bases, there was a span of 14 bases. The CDR3 sequence: CASSWAGASSTDTQYF. In DNA form, the CDR3 reads TGTGCCAGCAGTTGGGCGGGTGCTTCTAGCACAGATACGCAGTATTTT.

The rearrangement links TRBV6-1 to TRBJ1-2; D uncertain. Germline values: CDR1 MNHNS, CDR2 SASEGT. V was trimmed by 6 bases and J by 5 bases, leaving 13 bases between them. CDR3 length: 13 residues. The CDR3 region has the DNA TGTGCCAGCAGAAGAGACACCGAGTATGGCTACACCTTC. This codes for CASRRDTEYGYTF.

The chain has TRBV7-3 and TRBJ2-6; D not certain. CDR1 and CDR2 (germline): SGHTA, FQGTGA. Trimming cost V 5 bases and J 3 bases, with 8 bases left between them. The CDR3 has 14 residues. The CDR3 DNA sequence: TGTGCCAGCAGCCCTTATAATGGGGCCAACGTCCTGACTTTC. Encoded protein: CASSPYNGANVLTF.

V is TRBV5-6 and J is TRBJ1-1; 7 bases line up with TRBD1. V trimming: 3 bases; J trimming: 4 bases; junction bases outside the gene matches: 3. There are 13 residues in the CDR3. In germline, CDR1 is SGHDT, CDR2 YYEEEE. The CDR3 spells CASSSTGTTEAFF. The CDR3 DNA reads TGTGCCAGCAGCTCGACAGGGACCACTGAAGCTTTCTTT.

The rearrangement uses TRBV28 and TRBJ2-6, with D possibly being TRBD2 (5 bases). Trimming stripped 3 bases from V and 0 bases from J, with 12 bases between. The germline V gene encodes CDR1 MDHEN and CDR2 SYDVKM. The CDR3 is 17 amino acids. CDR3 region: CASSFPIGSSGANVLTF. In DNA form, the CDR3 reads TGTGCCAGCAGTTTTCCGATAGGGAGCTCTGGGGCCAACGTCCTGACTTTC.

The chain carries TRBV7-9 and TRBJ1-2; D might be TRBD1 (6 bases). Trimming removed 5 bases from V and 7 bases from J, with 20 bases in between. In germline, CDR1 is SEHNR, CDR2 FQNEAQ (reference sequence). The CDR3 totals 15 residues. CDR3 sequence (DNA): TGTGCCAGCAGCCCCCCCGGCGGGGGGCTAGGTGGCTACACCTTC. It yields the protein CASSPPGGGLGGYTF.

Details on this clone: Other DNA sequences within the sample encode an identical CDR3. CDR3 loop: CASSSFDSERYEQYF. CDR3 sequence (DNA): TGTGCCAGCAGTTCTTTCGACAGCGAGAGGTATGAGCAGTACTTC. The rearrangement links TRBV6-1 to TRBJ2-7; D perhaps matches TRBD1 (5 bases). V was pared by 5 bases and J by 7 bases, with 21 bases between. Germline V gene data show CDR1 as MNHNS and CDR2 as SASEGT. The CDR3 runs 15 residues.

This rearrangement joins TRBV14 to TRBJ2-1, with D perhaps TRBD1 (5 bases). CDR3 length equals 15 residues. Trimming pared 0 bases from V and 7 bases from J, leaving 13 bases between. The germline gives CDR1 SGHDN, CDR2 FVKESK. The DNA of the CDR3 is TGTGCCAGCAGCCAAGATAGGCAGGGATGGAATGAGCAGTTCTTC. Protein sequence: CASSQDRQGWNEQFF.

This chain joins TRBV19 and TRBJ1-2; possible D gene TRBD1, 6 bases. The length of the CDR3 is 13 residues. The V end was cut by 5 bases, the J end by 8 bases, with 15 bases between. Germline V lookup: CDR1 LNHDA, CDR2 SQIVND (reference sequence). CDR3: CASSDYRATGYTF. CDR3 in DNA: TGTGCCAGTAGTGATTACAGGGCTACGGGCTACACCTTC. Combining the CDR3 with reference TRBV19 and TRBJ1-2 gives the whole variable domain DGGITQSPKYLFRKEGQNVTLSCEQNLNHDAMYWYRQDPGQGLRLIYYSQIVNDFQKGDIAEGYSVSREKKESFPLTVTSAQKNPTAFYLCASSDYRATGYTFGSGTRLTVV.

J is TRBJ2-7 and V is TRBV10-3, with 7 bases fitting TRBD1. CDR1 and CDR2 (germline): ENHRY, SYGVKD. The J segment lost 3 bases and the V segment lost 0 bases, leaving 5 bases of the junction unmatched. This CDR3 has 15 residues. The CDR3 loop is CAISESTGTHYEQYF. Written as DNA, the CDR3 is TGTGCCATCAGTGAGTCGACAGGGACGCACTACGAGCAGTACTTC.

The chain employs TRBV6-1 and TRBJ2-3; D may be TRBD1 (5 bases). From germline, CDR1 is MNHNS and CDR2 SASEGT. V shed 5 bases and J shed 2 bases, with 8 bases lying between them. CDR3 size: 13 residues. The CDR3 loop reads CASSRGSTDTQYF. The CDR3 DNA follows: TGTGCCAGCAGTAGGGGTTCCACAGATACGCAGTATTTT.

The V and J genes are TRBV15 and TRBJ1-6; D call uncertain. The CDR3 runs 14 residues. V lost 2 bases, J lost 16 bases, and 18 bases lay in between. Looked up from germline, CDR1 is LNHNV and CDR2 is YYDKDF (reference sequence). The CDR3 nucleotides are TGTGCCACCAGCAGACCAGAGAGGATCCACTCGCTCCACTTT. Its protein product is CATSRPERIHSLHF.

The rearrangement uses TRBV6-4 and TRBJ2-3; D remains ambiguous. The CDR3 contains 14 residues. The ends were cut back, 0 bases at V and 0 bases at J, with 4 bases in the middle. The germline gives CDR1 MRHNA, CDR2 SNTAGT. The CDR3 loop reads CASSDSGSTDTQYF. Written as DNA, the CDR3 is TGTGCCAGCAGTGACTCCGGTAGCACAGATACGCAGTATTTT.